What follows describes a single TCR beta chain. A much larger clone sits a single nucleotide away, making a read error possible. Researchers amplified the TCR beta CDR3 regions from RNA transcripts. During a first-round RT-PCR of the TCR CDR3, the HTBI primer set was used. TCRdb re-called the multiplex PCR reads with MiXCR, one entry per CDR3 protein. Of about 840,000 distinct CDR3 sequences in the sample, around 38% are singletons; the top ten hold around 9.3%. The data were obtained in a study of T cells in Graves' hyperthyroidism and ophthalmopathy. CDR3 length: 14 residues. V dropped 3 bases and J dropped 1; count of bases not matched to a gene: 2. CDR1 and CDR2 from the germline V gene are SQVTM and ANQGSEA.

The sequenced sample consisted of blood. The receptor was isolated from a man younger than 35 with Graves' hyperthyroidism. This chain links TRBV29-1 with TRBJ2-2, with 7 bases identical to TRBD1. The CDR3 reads CSVERQGNTGELFF. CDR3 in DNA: TGCAGCGTTGAGCGACAGGGGAACACCGGGGAGCTGTTTTTT.